What follows is one TCR beta chain and its context. Original methodology: Quantification of nucleated cells was approximated via reference gene primer amplification. Data came from immunoSEQ multiplex PCR; TCRdb stores just in-frame clones and leaves some out. V and J calls and clone size follow that table, whereas D and trimming were derived from the DNA. The sample carries a few hundred thousand clones, 84% recorded once. V was shortened by 0 bases and J by 6 bases, with 7 bases between the two germline ends. The CDR3 totals 13 residues. Germline CDR1 is SGHKS and CDR2 is YYEKEE (reference sequence). This sample stems from a study of blood T cell repertoires in COVID-19.

This clonotype was obtained from a man in his fifties who had recovered from COVID-19. The sequencing sample was made of PBMCs or T cells enriched from blood (not recorded which). V is TRBV5-5 and J is TRBJ1-5; D gene ambiguous. This CDR3 reads CASSLALAQPQHF. The CDR3 DNA reads TGTGCCAGCAGCTTGGCGTTAGCTCAGCCCCAGCATTTT.